Shown below are 32 T cell receptor beta chains from a single sample sequenced in a study of T cells in women clearing cervical HPV infection (dated by TCRdb to the late 2010s). Libraries were constructed by the immunoSEQ multiplex PCR assay. TCRdb took over this immuneACCESS table, retaining in-frame rearrangements with V and J assigned. Such tables are incomplete; in checked studies, under half of the missing clones stem from an unresolved V gene, and the remainder is unexplained. The sample's own table lists 30,000 or so clones. The ten largest clones represent about 8.8% of the sample. Source material: blood buffy coat. Receptors were obtained from a woman between 18 and 70 years old with a cervical HPV16 infection that either progressed to CIN3+ or cleared (not recorded which).

A remark on this clone: Read sequence stops 3 residues before the CDR3 end, and the germline J gene provides the missing end. V usage is TRBV6-1 and J usage is TRBJ1-4; possibly TRBD1 for D (6 bases). The CDR3 has 13 residues. Germline V gene data show CDR1 as MNHNS and CDR2 as SASEGT. Trimming removed 1 base at V and 7 bases at J, with 7 bases between. The part of the CDR3 DNA that was read is TGTGCCAGCAGTGAAGGGACAGCTGAAAAA. Translating it yields CASSEGTAEK. The complete CDR3 reads CASSEGTAEKLFF.

Comment on this clone: Coverage ceases 3 residues before the CDR3 finishes, and the germline J gene fills in the end. This chain connects TRBV18 to TRBJ2-4, with TRBD1 identical over 10 bases. Per the germline V gene, CDR1 is KGHSH and CDR2 is LQKENI. The CDR3 contains 13 residues. The sequenced part of the CDR3 DNA is TGTGCCAGCTCACCGAGGGACAGGGGTGGT. Translating it yields CASSPRDRGG. In full, the CDR3 reads CASSPRDRGGQYF.

Notes on this clone: The read gets to within 3 residues of the CDR3 end, and the germline J gene fills in the rest. The gene calls are TRBV7-3 and TRBJ2-1; tentative D call: TRBD2 (5 bases). The CDR3 runs 11 residues. Trimming left V 5 bases short and J 8 bases short, with 7 bases between. Germline CDR1 SGHTA, CDR2 FQGTGA. CDR3 region: CASSNGDEQFF. The part of the CDR3 DNA that was read is TGTGCCAGCAGCAACGGGGATGAG.

Concerning this clone: The read terminates 3 residues before the CDR3 end, so the remaining end is supplied by the germline J gene. The chain has TRBV6-2 or TRBV6-3 and TRBJ1-2; D not certain. This CDR3 has 12 residues. Germline CDR1 is MNHEY and CDR2 is SVGEGT. The CDR3 loop reads CASKQMCYDYTF. Incomplete CDR3 DNA: TGTGCCAGCAAACAGATGTGCTACGAC.

For this clone: The CDR3 end lies 3 residues beyond the end of the read and is filled in from the germline J gene. The V call is TRBV19, the J call TRBJ1-1; D is uncertain. This CDR3 is built from 13 residues. Deletions cut 8 bases from V and 1 base from J, with 11 bases between. Germline V gene sequence: CDR1 LNHDA, CDR2 SQIVND (reference sequence). Partial CDR3 DNA: TGTGCCAGTGGTCTTACAGCGAACACTGAA. Residues: CASGLTANTE. The full CDR3 is CASGLTANTEAFF. The variable domain in full, with the rest retrieved from reference TRBV19 and TRBJ1-1, is DGGITQSPKYLFRKEGQNVTLSCEQNLNHDAMYWYRQDPGQGLRLIYYSQIVNDFQKGDIAEGYSVSREKKESFPLTVTSAQKNPTAFYLCASGLTANTEAFFGQGTRLTVV.

The CDR3 loop reads CASSPTATNEKLFF. Partial CDR3 DNA: TGTGCCAGTAGCCCGACAGCAACTAATGAAAAA. This sequence joins TRBV19 and TRBJ1-4; possible D gene TRBD1, 5 bases. The CDR3 extends 3 residues past the end of the read, so its final part is completed from the germline J gene. The V and J ends lost 6 bases and 0 bases respectively, with 8 bases between them. Germline V gene sequence: CDR1 LNHDA, CDR2 SQIVND (reference sequence). The CDR3 loop spans 14 amino acids.

Remarks on this clone: The observed sequence ends 3 residues before the CDR3 terminus, with the missing tail filled in from the germline J gene. This chain joins TRBV11-1 and TRBJ2-7, with D perhaps matching TRBD1 (5 bases). Germline lookup yields CDR1 SGHAT and CDR2 FQDESV (reference sequence). The CDR3 sequence is 13 residues long. The ends were cut back, 2 bases at V and 6 bases at J, with 11 bases in the middle. CDR3 protein: CASSLTSGSEQYF. The DNA read from the CDR3 is TGTGCCAGCAGCTTAACCTCAGGGTCCGAG.

CDR3 protein: CASSLTRGAGYTF. The CDR3 bases that were read are TGTGCCAGCAGCTTAACGAGAGGGGCCGGC. The chain combines TRBV7-3 with TRBJ1-2; D perhaps matches TRBD1 (5 bases). The missing CDR3 end, 3 residues past where the read stops, is filled in from the germline J gene. Germline lookup yields CDR1 SGHTA and CDR2 FQGTGA. This CDR3 comprises 13 residues.

Points on this clone: Coverage ceases 3 residues before the CDR3 finishes, and the germline J gene fills in the end. This chain links TRBV7-2 with TRBJ2-6; D is perhaps TRBD2 (7 bases). V was shortened by 0 bases and J by 2 bases, with 8 bases between the two germline ends. Germline V CDR1 and CDR2: SGHTA, FQGNSA. This CDR3 comprises 16 residues. CDR3 region: CASSLAGGPGANVLTF. The CDR3 DNA, read in part, is TGTGCCAGCAGCTTAGCGGGGGGGCCTGGGGCCAACGTC.

About this clone itself: From the germline J gene comes the end of the CDR3, since the read stops 3 residues before it. J is TRBJ2-7 and V is TRBV10-1; 7 bases map to TRBD2. The trim removed 1 base at V and 5 bases at J, leaving 11 bases unmatched. The CDR3 has 16 amino acids. Germline V gene sequence: CDR1 WNHNN, CDR2 SYGVQD (reference sequence). The covered CDR3 bases are TGCGCCAGCAGTGAGTATAAGGGCGGGAGTACCGACGAG. Translated: CASSEYKGGSTDE. The entire CDR3 protein is CASSEYKGGSTDEQYF.

Points on this clone: Read coverage stops 3 residues before the CDR3 terminus; the germline J gene supplies the remainder. This chain connects TRBV5-5 to TRBJ2-5; the match to TRBD2 covers 7 bases. The CDR3 sequence is 14 residues long. CDR1 is SGHKS, CDR2 YYEKEE, per germline (reference sequence). V was pared by 6 bases and J by 5 bases, with 10 bases of the junction left unmatched. CDR3: CASTSGGSVETQYF. The sequenced CDR3 bases are TGTGCCAGCACTAGTGGCGGGAGTGTCGAGACC.

Of note for this clone: Read data end 3 residues before the CDR3 end; the end is taken from the germline J gene. The V and J genes are TRBV18 and TRBJ1-2; D unresolved. The CDR3 is made up of 11 amino acids. Germline V gene lookup returns CDR1 KGHSH and CDR2 LQKENI. The CDR3 spells CASSASYDYTF. The CDR3 bases that were read are TGTGCCAGCTCAGCCTCCTACGAC.

As to this clone: The read terminates 3 residues before the CDR3 end, so the remaining end is supplied by the germline J gene. The chain is built from TRBV7-7 and TRBJ1-2; maybe TRBD1 (5 bases). This CDR3 has 16 residues. Per the germline V gene, CDR1 is SSHAT and CDR2 is FNYEAQ (reference sequence). CDR3 loop: CASSTGTSGMGESYTF. CDR3 DNA, as far as it was read: TGTGCCAGCAGCACCGGGACTAGCGGGATGGGTGAGAGC.

A remark on this clone: The read ends 3 residues early relative to the CDR3; the germline J gene fills the gap. This chain joins TRBV5-4 and TRBJ2-7; a weak D match, TRBD1 (7 bases). The V end was cut by 4 bases, the J end by 3 bases, with 17 bases between. This CDR3 is 15 amino acids long. Germline lookup yields CDR1 SGHNT and CDR2 YYREEE (reference sequence). CDR3 loop: CASSLGGTENYEQYF. Partial CDR3 DNA: TGTGCCAGCAGCCTAGGCGGGACAGAGAACTACGAG.

The CDR3: CASSATLDRWVETQYF. The part of the CDR3 DNA that was read is TGTGCCAGCAGCGCCACCCTTGACAGGTGGGTCGAGACT. This chain uses TRBV2 with TRBJ2-4, with D tentatively TRBD1 (6 bases). The read finishes 3 residues shy of the CDR3 end, and the germline J gene is used to complete it. CDR1 is SNHLY, CDR2 FYNNEI, per germline. This CDR3 comprises 16 residues.

Comment on this clone: The read comes to an end 3 residues before the CDR3 does, leaving the germline J gene to fill in the end. The rearrangement uses TRBV28 and TRBJ1-5, with 9 bases fitting TRBD1. Germline CDR1 MDHEN, CDR2 SYDVKM. The trim removed 6 bases at V and 7 bases at J, leaving 7 bases unmatched. The CDR3 extends over 14 amino acids. The CDR3 bases that were read are TGTGCCAGCAGCACCGGGACAGGGTACCAGCCC. Amino acid sequence: CASSTGTGYQP. The CDR3 in its entirety is CASSTGTGYQPQHF.

Incomplete CDR3 DNA: TGCAGTGCTACTATTGGACATATGAACACTGAA. Protein product: CSATIGHMNTE. The full CDR3 protein reads CSATIGHMNTEAFF. This chain links TRBV20-1 with TRBJ1-1, with D maybe TRBD1 (5 bases). Coverage ceases 3 residues before the CDR3 finishes, and the germline J gene fills in the end. With 4 bases removed from V and 0 bases from J, the gap between germline ends came to 12 bases. This CDR3 comprises 14 residues. Germline lookup yields CDR1 DFQATT and CDR2 SNEGSKA (reference sequence).

Notes on this clone: The read ends 3 residues shy of where the CDR3 ends; the end is completed using the germline J gene. The V call is TRBV6-2 or TRBV6-3, the J call TRBJ1-5; D is undetermined. The germline gives CDR1 MNHEY, CDR2 SVGEGT. The CDR3 runs to 14 residues. V was pared by 2 bases and J by 9 bases, with 14 bases between. The covered CDR3 bases are TGTGCCAGCAGTTACACCGCGGTAGCTACGCCC. The encoded protein is CASSYTAVATP. The CDR3 reads in full as CASSYTAVATPQHF.

The CDR3 bases that were read are TGTGCCAGCAGCCGGGACAGGGGGCACACCGGGGAG. Translating it yields CASSRDRGHTGE. In full, the CDR3 reads CASSRDRGHTGELFF. The chain combines TRBV7-6 with TRBJ2-2; the match to TRBD1 covers 12 bases. The CDR3 goes on 3 residues after the read ends, and that part is filled in from the germline J gene. There are 15 residues in the CDR3. Germline V lookup: CDR1 SGHVS, CDR2 FNYEAQ. V lost 5 bases, J lost 3 bases, and 1 base stayed unmatched.

As concerns this clone: The CDR3 is cut off 3 residues early in the read; its end comes from the germline J gene. The genes are TRBV20-1 and TRBJ2-6, with D possibly called TRBD1 or TRBD2 (5 bases each). V lost 3 bases to trimming and J lost 0 bases, with 6 bases between them. This CDR3 has 14 residues. Germline V lookup: CDR1 DFQATT, CDR2 SNEGSKA (reference sequence). Partial CDR3 DNA: TGCAGTGCTAGGAGGGGCTCTGGGGCCAACGTC. It yields the protein CSARRGSGANV. The complete CDR3 reads CSARRGSGANVLTF.

The covered CDR3 bases are TGTGCCAGCAGCCGGGACAGTTCGGAGACC. The encoded protein is CASSRDSSET. From start to end, the CDR3 is CASSRDSSETQYF. This chain uses TRBV16 with TRBJ2-5, with 7 bases lining up with TRBD1. The missing CDR3 end, 3 residues past where the read stops, is filled in from the germline J gene. The V segment lost 4 bases and the J segment 5 bases; nucleotides outside the gene matches: 4. The CDR3 covers 13 residues. Germline assignment: CDR1 KGHSY and CDR2 FQNENV.

Here the CDR3 reads CASSVMGGVGTEAFF. CDR3 DNA (partial): TGTGCCAGCAGTGTCATGGGGGGTGTGGGCACTGAA. The rearrangement links TRBV7-9 to TRBJ1-1, with D maybe TRBD1 (5 bases). Read sequence stops 3 residues before the CDR3 end, and the germline J gene provides the missing end. Germline V gene sequence: CDR1 SEHNR, CDR2 FQNEAQ (reference sequence). This CDR3 comprises 15 residues. The germline V and J ends were trimmed by 6 bases and 4 bases, with 18 bases remaining between them.

Comments on this clone: From the germline J gene comes the end of the CDR3, since the read stops 3 residues before it. The chain employs TRBV5-1 and TRBJ1-2, with 10 bases identical to TRBD1. This CDR3 has 15 amino acids. Germline loops: CDR1 SGHRS, CDR2 YFSETQ. V shed 3 bases, J shed 2 bases, and the junction held 4 bases outside the gene matches. CDR3: CASSSPGQGNYGYTF. The CDR3 bases that were read are TGCGCCAGCAGCTCGCCGGGACAGGGGAACTATGGC.

Remarks on this clone: The read is 3 residues too short to cover the CDR3 end, so that end is filled in from the germline J gene. V gene TRBV7-7 combines with J gene TRBJ2-5; D might be TRBD2 (6 bases). Trimming took 1 base from V and 2 from J, leaving 11 bases between them. Germline CDR1 is SSHAT and CDR2 is FNYEAQ (reference sequence). The CDR3 runs to 15 residues. CDR3 DNA (partial): TGTGCCAGCAGCTTAGGTTGGGCGGGGCAAGAGACC. As protein: CASSLGWAGQET. From start to end, the CDR3 is CASSLGWAGQETQYF. Combining the CDR3 with reference TRBV7-7 and TRBJ2-5 gives the whole variable domain GAGVSQSPRYKVTKRGQDVTLRCDPISSHATLYWYQQALGQGPEFLTYFNYEAQPDKSGLPSDRFSAERPEGSISTLTIQRTEQRDSAMYRCASSLGWAGQETQYFGPGTRLLVL.

On this clone itself: Sequencing ends 3 residues short of the CDR3 end; the germline J gene provides the rest. This chain joins TRBV19 and TRBJ2-5, with 9 bases aligning to TRBD1. V lost 0 bases to trimming and J lost 1 base; unmatched junction nucleotides: 9. This CDR3 contains 18 residues. Germline V gene sequence: CDR1 LNHDA, CDR2 SQIVND (reference sequence). CDR3 DNA, as far as it was read: TGTGCCAGTAGTATAGACAACCGGGACAGGGTTCCCCAAGAGACC. It yields the protein CASSIDNRDRVPQET. The whole CDR3 sequence reads CASSIDNRDRVPQETQYF.

With regard to this clone: The CDR3 end falls 3 residues outside the read, so it is completed with the germline J gene. The chain employs TRBV5-4 and TRBJ2-3; 12 nucleotides agree with TRBD2. The V gene's germline CDR1 is SGHNT and CDR2 YYREEE (reference sequence). The CDR3 covers 16 residues. With 0 bases clipped from V and 5 bases from J, the junction kept 4 bases outside the gene matches. The DNA read from the CDR3 is TGTGCCAGCAGCTTGGGACTAGCGGGGGCAGGAGATACG. It codes for CASSLGLAGAGDT. The full CDR3 protein is CASSLGLAGAGDTQYF.

In the case of this clone: The DNA ends 3 residues before the CDR3 does, and the rest of the CDR3 is filled in from the germline J gene. This sequence joins TRBV7-3 and TRBJ2-1, with D possibly matching TRBD2 (5 bases). The CDR3 totals 15 residues. V was cut by 2 bases and J by 0 bases, with 8 bases left in between. CDR1 is SGHTA, CDR2 FQGTGA, per germline. The CDR3 reads CASSLAGNSYNEQFF. CDR3 DNA, as far as it was read: TGTGCCAGCAGCTTAGCGGGCAACTCCTACAATGAG.

To note about this clone: The read gets to within 3 residues of the CDR3 end, and the germline J gene fills in the rest. The chain joins TRBV7-3 to TRBJ1-2; no definite D call. The CDR3 runs 13 residues. CDR1 and CDR2 (germline): SGHTA, FQGTGA. The sequenced part of the CDR3 DNA is TGTGCCAGCAGCTTTAGTCCCCTCGGGGAC. Translated: CASSFSPLGD. The full CDR3 sequence reads CASSFSPLGDYTF.

Turning to this clone: The missing CDR3 end, 3 residues past where the read stops, is filled in from the germline J gene. This rearrangement joins TRBV5-1 to TRBJ1-2; the D gene is possibly TRBD1 (6 bases). Germline loops: CDR1 SGHRS, CDR2 YFSETQ. Trimming cost V 4 bases and J 6 bases, with 13 bases left between them. The CDR3 is 13 amino acids. The CDR3 sequence: CASSIGQNNGYTF. The part of the CDR3 DNA that was read is TGCGCCAGCAGCATAGGACAGAATAATGGC.

Regarding this clone: The DNA ends 3 residues before the CDR3 does, and the rest of the CDR3 is filled in from the germline J gene. The rearrangement links TRBV20-1 to TRBJ1-2; 11 bases align to TRBD1. Trimming at V came to 6 bases and at J to 2 bases, leaving 11 bases not matched to a gene. CDR1 is DFQATT and CDR2 is SNEGSKA in the germline V gene (reference sequence). This CDR3 spans 16 amino acids. The covered CDR3 bases are TGCAGTGCCGGCCAAAGGACAGGGGGCCTAAACTATGGC. It codes for CSAGQRTGGLNYG. The whole CDR3 protein is CSAGQRTGGLNYGYTF.

As for this clone: A junction end diverges from the germline sequence, so it may reflect a read error. Read coverage stops 3 residues before the CDR3 terminus; the germline J gene supplies the remainder. Other DNA sequences within the sample encode an identical CDR3. This rearrangement joins TRBV12-5 to TRBJ1-2, with D possibly being TRBD1 (6 bases). Germline V gene sequence: CDR1 LGHNT, CDR2 FRNRAP. CDR3 size: 14 residues. The sequenced part of the CDR3 DNA is TGTGCTAGTGGATGGGGACAATACAACTATGGT. Its protein is CASGWGQYNYG. The whole CDR3 is CASGWGQYNYGYTF.

In the case of this clone: Read data end 3 residues before the CDR3 end; the end is taken from the germline J gene. The V call is TRBV10-2, the J call TRBJ2-4; TRBD2 matches 10 bases. From germline, CDR1 is WSHSY and CDR2 SAAADI. The length of the CDR3 is 15 residues. Germline trimming cut 5 bases from V and 5 bases from J; bases unmatched to any gene: 6. The CDR3 spells CASSPLLAGQNIQYF. The part of the CDR3 DNA that was read is TGCGCCAGCAGTCCCCTACTAGCGGGGCAAAACATT.